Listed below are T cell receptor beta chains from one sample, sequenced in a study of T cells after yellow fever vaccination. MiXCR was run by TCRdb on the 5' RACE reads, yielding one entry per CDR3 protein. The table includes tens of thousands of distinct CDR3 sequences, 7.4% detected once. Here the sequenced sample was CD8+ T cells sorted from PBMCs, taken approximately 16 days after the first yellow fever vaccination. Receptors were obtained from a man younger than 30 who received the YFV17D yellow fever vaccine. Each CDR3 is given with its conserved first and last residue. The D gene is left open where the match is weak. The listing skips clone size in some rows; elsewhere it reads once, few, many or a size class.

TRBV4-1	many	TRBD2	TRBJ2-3	TGCGCCAGCAGCCACCGACCGGCGGGGGGCACAGATACGCAGTATTTT	CASSHRPAGGTDTQYF
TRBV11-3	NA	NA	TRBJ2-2	TGTGCCAGCAGCCACGGGGAAGCCGCCTTTACCGGGGAGCTGTTTTTT	CASSHGEAAFTGELFF
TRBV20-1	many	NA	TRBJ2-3	TGCAGTGCTGGGCTGGGAACGCAGTATTTT	CSAGLGTQYF
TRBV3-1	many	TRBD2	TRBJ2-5	TGTGCCAGCAGCCAAGCATCGCGGGGGCAAGAGACCCAGTACTTC	CASSQASRGQETQYF
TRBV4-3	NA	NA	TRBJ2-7	TGCGCCAGCAGCCAAGAATGGGACCCCAGCGAGGGATTCTACGAGCAGTACTTC	CASSQEWDPSEGFYEQYF
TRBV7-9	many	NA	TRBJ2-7	TGTGCCAGCAGCCCTACGACCGCTTCCTACGAGCAGTACTTC	CASSPTTASYEQYF
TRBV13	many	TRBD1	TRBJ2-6	TGTGCCAGCAGCCGCCCCTACCTACAGGGGGACTCAAGGTATCCTGGGGCCAACGTCCTGACTTTC	CASSRPYLQGDSRYPGANVLTF
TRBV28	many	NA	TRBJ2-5	TGTGCCAGCAGTTTATTGGGGGAAACTAAAACCAAACTAGAGACCCAGTACTTC	CASSLLGETKTKLETQYF
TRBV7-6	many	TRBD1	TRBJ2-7	TGTGCCAGCAGCTCCACCGGGACAGGGGTTGGCCCTCTCTCCTACGAGCAGTACTTC	CASSSTGTGVGPLSYEQYF
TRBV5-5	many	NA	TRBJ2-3	TGTGCCAGCAGGAGGGGGATTTACGGGGGCGGAGATACGCAGTATTTT	CASRRGIYGGGDTQYF
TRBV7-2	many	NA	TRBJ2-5	TGTGCCAGCAGCTTTACAGAGACCCAGTACTTC	CASSFTETQYF
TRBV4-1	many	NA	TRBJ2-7	TGCGCCAGCAGCCAAATAGGGGGGGCCTACGAGCAGTACTTC	CASSQIGGAYEQYF
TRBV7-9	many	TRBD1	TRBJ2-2	TGTGCCAGCGAGGTGGCACAGGGGGCCCCCGGGGAGCTGTTTTTT	CASEVAQGAPGELFF
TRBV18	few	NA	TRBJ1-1	TGTGCCAGCTCACCACGAAAGGACTGGTTGAACACTGAAGCTTTCTTT	CASSPRKDWLNTEAFF
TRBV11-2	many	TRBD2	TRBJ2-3	TGTGCCAGCAGCTTAGTTAGCGGGGGGGATCTAGCCAGCACAGATACGCAGTATTTT	CASSLVSGGDLASTDTQYF
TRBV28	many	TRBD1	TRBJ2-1	TGTGCCAGTCTCCGGGACAGGGGAAATGAGCAGTTCTTC	CASLRDRGNEQFF
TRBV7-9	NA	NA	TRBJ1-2	TGTGCCAGCAGCTTAGGCGCCATTGGCTACACCTTC	CASSLGAIGYTF
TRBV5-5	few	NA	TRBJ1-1	TGTGCCAGCAGCTTGGTGGGAGACACTGAAGCTTTCTTT	CASSLVGDTEAFF
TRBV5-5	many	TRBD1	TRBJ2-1	TGTGCCAGCAGCAACACCGGGACAGGGTCCTACAATGAGCAGTTCTTC	CASSNTGTGSYNEQFF
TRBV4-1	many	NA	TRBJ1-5	TGCGCCAGCAGCCAAGTTGGGGGCCAGCCCCAGCATTTT	CASSQVGGQPQHF
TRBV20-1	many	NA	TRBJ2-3	TGCAGTGCGTTCCCCCGGGGGGCCCGCACAGATACGCAGTATTTT	CSAFPRGARTDTQYF
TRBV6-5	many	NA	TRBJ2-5	TGTGCCAGCAGTTATAATGATCGGACCCAGTACTTC	CASSYNDRTQYF
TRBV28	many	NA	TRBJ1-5	TGTGCCAGCAGATTACCGAGAGGGAATCAGCCCCAGCATTTT	CASRLPRGNQPQHF
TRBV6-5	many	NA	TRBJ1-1	TGTGCCAGCAGTTTTTCAGTTTCCACTGAAGCTTTCTTT	CASSFSVSTEAFF
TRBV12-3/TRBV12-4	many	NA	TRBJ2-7	TGTGCCAGCAGTTTTACCGACTCCTACGAGCAGTACTTC	CASSFTDSYEQYF
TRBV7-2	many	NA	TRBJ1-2	TGTGCCAGCAGCCCGTTGATTTCCAACTATGGCTACACCTTC	CASSPLISNYGYTF
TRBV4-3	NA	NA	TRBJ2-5	TGCGCCAGCAGCCAAGACTGGCGTGGGGGGGCAGAGACCCAGTACTTC	CASSQDWRGGAETQYF
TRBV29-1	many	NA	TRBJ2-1	TGCAGCGTTGAAGACGGGGGAAGCTCCTACAATGAGCAGTTCTTC	CSVEDGGSSYNEQFF
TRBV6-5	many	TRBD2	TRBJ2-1	TGTGCCAGCAGCCCTACTAGCGGGGGGGCCAATGAGCAGTTCTTC	CASSPTSGGANEQFF
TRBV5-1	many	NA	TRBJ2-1	TGCGCCAGCAGCTTGGTTCAGGGGATCGGGGATGAGCAGTTCTTC	CASSLVQGIGDEQFF
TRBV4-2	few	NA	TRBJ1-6	TGTGCCAGCAGCCAAGCCCAACAGGATCTTTCACCCCTCCACTTT	CASSQAQQDLSPLHF
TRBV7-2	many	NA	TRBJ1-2	TGTGCCAGCAGCTTACTGGGGGACCTCTACACCTTC	CASSLLGDLYTF
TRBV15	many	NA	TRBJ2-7	TGTGCCACCAGCATTCCAGGGGTGCCCTACGAGCAGTACTTC	CATSIPGVPYEQYF
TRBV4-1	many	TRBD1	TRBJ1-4	TGCGCCAGCAGCCAAGATATCTCCCCCAGGGGGGTATATGAAAAACTGTTTTTT	CASSQDISPRGVYEKLFF
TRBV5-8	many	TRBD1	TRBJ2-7	TGTGCCAGCAGCTTGCTCCGGGACAGTTCCTACGAGCAGTACTTC	CASSLLRDSSYEQYF
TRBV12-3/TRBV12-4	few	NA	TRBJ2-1	TGTGCCAGCAGTACTGGGGCGTACAATGAGCAGTTCTTC	CASSTGAYNEQFF
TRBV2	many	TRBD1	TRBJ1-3	TGTGCCAGCAGGGCGACAGGGGCCAGCTCTGGAAACACCATATATTTT	CASRATGASSGNTIYF
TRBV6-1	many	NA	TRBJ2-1	TGTGCCAGCAGTGAATTAGTGGGGGAGGCGCAATGGGAGCAGTTCTTC	CASSELVGEAQWEQFF
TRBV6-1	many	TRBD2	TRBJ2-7	TGTGCCAGCAGTCTAAATGCGGGGGGGTCGGAGCAGTACTTC	CASSLNAGGSEQYF
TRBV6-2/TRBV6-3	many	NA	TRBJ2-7	TGTGCCACCGCTTCCATCGGGTACGAGCAGTACTTC	CATASIGYEQYF
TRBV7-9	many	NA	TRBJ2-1	TGTGCCAGCAGCTTTCCACTCAGCTCCTACAATGAGCAGTTCTTC	CASSFPLSSYNEQFF
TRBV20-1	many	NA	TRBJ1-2	TGCAGTGGATTCCCCTACCTGGACGGAATTTATAGCTACACCTTC	CSGFPYLDGIYSYTF
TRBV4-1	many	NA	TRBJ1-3	TGCGCCAGCAGCCAAGTCTCCTCGGGAAACACCATATATTTT	CASSQVSSGNTIYF
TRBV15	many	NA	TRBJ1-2	TGTGCCACCAGCATGGCCCCACGGGGTGATGGCTACACCTTC	CATSMAPRGDGYTF
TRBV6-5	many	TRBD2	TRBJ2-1	TGTGCCAGCAGTTCGGGACTAGCGGGGGGATATGGTGAGCAGTTCTTC	CASSSGLAGGYGEQFF
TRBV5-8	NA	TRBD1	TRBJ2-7	TGTGCCAGCAGCCCTCGGACAGGGGCCTCCTACGAGCAGTACTTC	CASSPRTGASYEQYF
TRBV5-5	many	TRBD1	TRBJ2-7	TGTGCCAGCAGCTTTCGGGACAGATACTACGAGCAGTACTTC	CASSFRDRYYEQYF
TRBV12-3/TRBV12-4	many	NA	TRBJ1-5	TGTGCCAGCAGTTTTGAGGGCAATAGCAATCAGCCCCAGCATTTT	CASSFEGNSNQPQHF
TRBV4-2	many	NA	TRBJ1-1	TGTGCCAGCAGCCGGACAGAACCCTACACTGAAGCTTTCTTT	CASSRTEPYTEAFF
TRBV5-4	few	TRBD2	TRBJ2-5	TGTGCCAGCAGCTCACCGGGGGGGACCCCAAAGGAGACCCAGTACTTC	CASSSPGGTPKETQYF
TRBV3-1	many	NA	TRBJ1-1	TGTGCCAGCAGCCAAGATGTTTGGACTGAAGCTTTCTTT	CASSQDVWTEAFF
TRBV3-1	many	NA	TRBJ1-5	TGTGCCAGCACCGACCACCCCAATCAGCCCCAGCATTTT	CASTDHPNQPQHF
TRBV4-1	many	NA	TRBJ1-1	TGCGCCAGCAGCCAAGAACCAGGGGACACTGAAGCTTTCTTT	CASSQEPGDTEAFF
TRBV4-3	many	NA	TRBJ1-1	TGCGCCAGCAGCCACGCGACATCCCCCGATGAAGCTTTCTTT	CASSHATSPDEAFF